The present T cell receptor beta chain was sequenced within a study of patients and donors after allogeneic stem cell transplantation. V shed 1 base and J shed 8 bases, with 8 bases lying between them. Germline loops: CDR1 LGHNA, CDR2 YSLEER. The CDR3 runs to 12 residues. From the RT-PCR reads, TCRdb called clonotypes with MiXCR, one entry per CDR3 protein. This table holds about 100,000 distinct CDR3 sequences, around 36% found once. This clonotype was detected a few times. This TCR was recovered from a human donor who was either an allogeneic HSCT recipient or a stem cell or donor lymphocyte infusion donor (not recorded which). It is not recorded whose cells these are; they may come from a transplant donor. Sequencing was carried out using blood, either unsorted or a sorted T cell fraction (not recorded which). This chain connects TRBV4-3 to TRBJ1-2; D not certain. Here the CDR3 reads CASSQGDAGYTF. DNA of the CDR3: TGCGCCAGCAGCCAAGGTGACGCCGGCTACACCTTC.